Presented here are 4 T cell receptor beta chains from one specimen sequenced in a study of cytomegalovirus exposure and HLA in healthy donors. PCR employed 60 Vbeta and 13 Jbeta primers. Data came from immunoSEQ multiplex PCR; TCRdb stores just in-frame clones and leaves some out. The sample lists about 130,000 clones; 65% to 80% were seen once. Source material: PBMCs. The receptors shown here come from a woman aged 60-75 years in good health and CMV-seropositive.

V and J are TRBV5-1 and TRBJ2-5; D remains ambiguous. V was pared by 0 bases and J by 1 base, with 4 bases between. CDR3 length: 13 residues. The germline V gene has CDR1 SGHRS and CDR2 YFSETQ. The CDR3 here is CASSLGSQETQYF. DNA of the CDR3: TGCGCCAGCAGCTTGGGTAGCCAAGAGACCCAGTACTTC.

The CDR3 DNA reads as TGTGCCAGCAGCCGAGGGGGAGAAAAACTGTTTTTT. Its translation: CASSRGGEKLFF. The chain joins TRBV27 to TRBJ1-4; possible D gene TRBD1, 6 bases. The CDR3 consists of 12 residues. Germline loops: CDR1 MNHEY, CDR2 SMNVEV (reference sequence). Trimming left V 6 bases short and J 8 bases short, with 10 bases between.

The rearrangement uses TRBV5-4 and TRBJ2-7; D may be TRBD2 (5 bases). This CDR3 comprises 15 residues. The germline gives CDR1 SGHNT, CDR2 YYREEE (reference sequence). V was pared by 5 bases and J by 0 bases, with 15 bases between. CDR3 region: CASSKGEASSYEQYF. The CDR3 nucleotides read TGTGCCAGCAGTAAGGGAGAGGCCTCCTCCTACGAGCAGTACTTC.

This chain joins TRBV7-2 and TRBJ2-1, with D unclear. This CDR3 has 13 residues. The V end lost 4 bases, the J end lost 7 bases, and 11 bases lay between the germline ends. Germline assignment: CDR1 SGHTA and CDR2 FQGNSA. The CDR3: CASSSGPSNEQFF. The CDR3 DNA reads TGTGCCAGCAGCTCGGGTCCTTCGAATGAGCAGTTCTTC.